Sequencing of this T cell receptor beta chain was carried out in a study of blood T cell repertoires in COVID-19. The overall study: Spain, Italy and the United States supplied samples that represented acute and convalescent COVID-19. PBMCs, B-cell-depleted T cells, or T cells provided the cDNA or gDNA that made up the material.

Original data processing: Amplification of reference gene primers provided the estimated nucleated cell counts. The repertoire was sequenced with immunoSEQ multiplex PCR; TCRdb's copy has only in-frame clones and lacks some. That table furnishes V, J and clone size, whereas the DNA furnished D and trimming. The sample contains about 32,000 clones, approximately 85% of which appear only once. The CDR3 has 15 amino acids. V lost 8 bases and J 5 bases, leaving 21 bases between the germline ends. CDR1 and CDR2 (germline): LNHDA, SQIVND (reference sequence). Sequencing input: peripheral blood. The sequence was collected from a man in his 60s with active or convalescent COVID-19. This rearrangement joins TRBV19 to TRBJ1-1, with D possibly being TRBD1 (6 bases). The CDR3 coding sequence is TGTGCCAGTGACGGGGGGCGCGGGGAAAGGACTGAAGCTTTCTTT. Protein sequence: CASDGGRGERTEAFF.